This T cell receptor (beta chain) was recovered during a study of T cells in Graves' hyperthyroidism and ophthalmopathy. Ophthalmopathy patients showed a Clinical Activity Score of at least 3, NOSPECS grade of at least 4 and duration under 3 months. Reasons for excluding patients were uncontrolled infection, other autoimmune disease, pregnancy or lactation. RNA transcripts were the template for amplifying TCR beta CDR3 regions. Researchers ran a first-round RT-PCR on the TCR CDR3 using the HTBI primer set. Via MiXCR, TCRdb re-called the multiplex PCR reads, giving one row per CDR3 protein. The sample yields about 500,000 distinct CDR3 sequences, roughly 15% seen once. This clonotype has at least ten counts. Antigen unknown. Study conclusions and caveats: The model foresaw ophthalmopathy a median roughly 6.3 months prior to onset. Blood also carried most thyroid clonotypes expanded above 0.001.

V lost 0 bases and J 0 bases, leaving 9 bases between the germline ends. The CDR3 contains 16 residues. Per the germline V gene, CDR1 is LGHDT and CDR2 is YNNKEL (reference sequence). V gene TRBV3-1 combines with J gene TRBJ2-1; D is perhaps TRBD1 or TRBD2 (5 bases each). This TCR was sampled from a woman aged 25 to 39 with Graves' ophthalmopathy. Specimen: blood. This chain's CDR3 is CASSQDGGGSYNEQFF. The CDR3 DNA reads as TGTGCCAGCAGCCAAGATGGTGGGGGCTCCTACAATGAGCAGTTCTTC.